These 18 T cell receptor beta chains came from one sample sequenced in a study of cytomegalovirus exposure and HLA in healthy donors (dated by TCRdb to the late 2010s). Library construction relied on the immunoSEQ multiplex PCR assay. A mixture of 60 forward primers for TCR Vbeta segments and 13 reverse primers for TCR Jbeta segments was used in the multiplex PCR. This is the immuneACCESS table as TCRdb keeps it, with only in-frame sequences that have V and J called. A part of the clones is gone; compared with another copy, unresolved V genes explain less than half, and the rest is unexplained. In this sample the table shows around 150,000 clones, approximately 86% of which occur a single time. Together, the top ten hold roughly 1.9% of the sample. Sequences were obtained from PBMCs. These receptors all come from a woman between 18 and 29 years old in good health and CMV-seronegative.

CDR3 DNA: TGCGCCAGCAGCCGGGGCGCCACTAGCGGGGCTAGCTCCTACAATGAGCAGTTCTTC. Protein sequence: CASSRGATSGASSYNEQFF. The chain employs TRBV5-1 and TRBJ2-1, with 10 bases identical to TRBD2. The V gene's germline CDR1 is SGHRS and CDR2 YFSETQ. Unmatched junction bases numbered 13, after V lost 4 bases and J lost 0 bases. The CDR3 is 19 residues long.

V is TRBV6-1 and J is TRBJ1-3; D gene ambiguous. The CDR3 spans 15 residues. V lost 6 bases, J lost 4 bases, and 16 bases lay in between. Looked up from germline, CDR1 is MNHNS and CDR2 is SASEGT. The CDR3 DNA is TGTGCCAGCAGGATACATACTACGGGGGGAAACACCATATATTTT. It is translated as CASRIHTTGGNTIYF.

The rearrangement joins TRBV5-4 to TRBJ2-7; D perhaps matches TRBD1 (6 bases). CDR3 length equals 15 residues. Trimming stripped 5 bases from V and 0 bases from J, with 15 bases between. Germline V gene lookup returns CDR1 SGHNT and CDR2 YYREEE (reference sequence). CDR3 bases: TGTGCCAGCAGTTACCGACAGGCAAACTCCTACGAGCAGTACTTC. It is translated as CASSYRQANSYEQYF.

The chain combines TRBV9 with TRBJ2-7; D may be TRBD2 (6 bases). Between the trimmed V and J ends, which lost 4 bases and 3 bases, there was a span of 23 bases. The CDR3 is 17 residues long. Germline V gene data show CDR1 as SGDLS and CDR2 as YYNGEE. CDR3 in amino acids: CASSPDGRGRVRYEQYF. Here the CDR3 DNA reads TGTGCCAGCAGCCCGGATGGGCGGGGCAGAGTCCGCTACGAGCAGTACTTC.

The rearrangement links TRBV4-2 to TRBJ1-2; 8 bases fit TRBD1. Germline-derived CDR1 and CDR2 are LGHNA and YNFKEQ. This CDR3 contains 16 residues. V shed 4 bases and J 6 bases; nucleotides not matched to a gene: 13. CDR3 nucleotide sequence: TGTGCCAGCAGCCGCGTAACGGACAGGGAAAGGGATGGCTACACCTTC. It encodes CASSRVTDRERDGYTF.

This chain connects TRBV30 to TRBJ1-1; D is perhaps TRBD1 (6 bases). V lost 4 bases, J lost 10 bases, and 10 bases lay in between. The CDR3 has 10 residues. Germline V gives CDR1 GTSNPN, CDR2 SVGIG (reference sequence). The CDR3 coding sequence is TGTGCCTGGAACAGGGTATCAGCTTTCTTT. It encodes CAWNRVSAFF.

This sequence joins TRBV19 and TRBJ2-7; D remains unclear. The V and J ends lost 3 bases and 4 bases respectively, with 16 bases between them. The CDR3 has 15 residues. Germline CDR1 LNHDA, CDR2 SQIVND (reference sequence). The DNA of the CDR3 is TGTGCCAGTAGTATTCTAGAGGCCGGTTCATACGAGCAGTACTTC. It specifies CASSILEAGSYEQYF. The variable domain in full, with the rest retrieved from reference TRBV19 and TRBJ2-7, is DGGITQSPKYLFRKEGQNVTLSCEQNLNHDAMYWYRQDPGQGLRLIYYSQIVNDFQKGDIAEGYSVSREKKESFPLTVTSAQKNPTAFYLCASSILEAGSYEQYFGPGTRLTVT.

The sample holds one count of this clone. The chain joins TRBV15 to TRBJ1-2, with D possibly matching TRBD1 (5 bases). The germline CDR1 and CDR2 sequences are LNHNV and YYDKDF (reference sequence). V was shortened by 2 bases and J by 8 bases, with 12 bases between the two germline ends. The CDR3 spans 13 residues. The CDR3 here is CATSRQGRWGYTF. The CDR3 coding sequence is TGTGCCACCAGCAGACAGGGTCGGTGGGGCTACACCTTC.

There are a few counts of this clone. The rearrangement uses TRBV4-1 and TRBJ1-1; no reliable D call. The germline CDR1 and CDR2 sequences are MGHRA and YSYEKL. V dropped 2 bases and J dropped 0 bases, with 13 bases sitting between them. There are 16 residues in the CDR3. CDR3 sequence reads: CASSQSQSSMNTEAFF. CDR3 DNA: TGCGCCAGCAGCCAATCCCAAAGTAGTATGAACACTGAAGCTTTCTTT.

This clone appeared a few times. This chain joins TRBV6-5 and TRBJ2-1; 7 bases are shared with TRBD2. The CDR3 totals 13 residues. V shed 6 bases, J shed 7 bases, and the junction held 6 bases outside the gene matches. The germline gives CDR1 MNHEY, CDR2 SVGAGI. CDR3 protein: CASSPVGGNEQFF. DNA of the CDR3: TGTGCCAGCAGCCCGGTCGGGGGGAATGAGCAGTTCTTC.

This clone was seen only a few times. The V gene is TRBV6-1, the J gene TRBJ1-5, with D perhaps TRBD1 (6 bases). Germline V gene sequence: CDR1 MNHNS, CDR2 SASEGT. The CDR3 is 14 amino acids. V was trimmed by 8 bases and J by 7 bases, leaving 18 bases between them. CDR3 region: CASSRVGGRQPQHF. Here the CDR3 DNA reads TGTGCCAGCTCCCGTGTTGGGGGCCGGCAGCCCCAGCATTTT.

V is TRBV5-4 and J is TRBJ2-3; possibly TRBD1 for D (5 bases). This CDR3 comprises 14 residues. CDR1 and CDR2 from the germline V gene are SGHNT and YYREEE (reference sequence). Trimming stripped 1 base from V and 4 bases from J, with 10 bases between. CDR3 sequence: CASSLRQGADTQYF. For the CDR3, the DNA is TGTGCCAGCAGCTTGCGGCAGGGCGCAGATACGCAGTATTTT.

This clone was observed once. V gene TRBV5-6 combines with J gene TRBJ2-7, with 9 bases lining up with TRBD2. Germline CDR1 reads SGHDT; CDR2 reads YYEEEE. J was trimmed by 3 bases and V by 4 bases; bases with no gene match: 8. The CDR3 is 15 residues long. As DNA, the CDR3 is TGTGCCAGCAGCGGAGTAGCGGGAGCGCTCTACGAGCAGTACTTC. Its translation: CASSGVAGALYEQYF.

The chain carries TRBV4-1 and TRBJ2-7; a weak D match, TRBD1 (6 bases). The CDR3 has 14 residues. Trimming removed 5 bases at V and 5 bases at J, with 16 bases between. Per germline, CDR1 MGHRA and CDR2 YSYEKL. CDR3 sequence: CASSNVQGGDEQYF. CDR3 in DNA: TGCGCCAGCAGCAACGTACAGGGCGGAGACGAGCAGTACTTC.

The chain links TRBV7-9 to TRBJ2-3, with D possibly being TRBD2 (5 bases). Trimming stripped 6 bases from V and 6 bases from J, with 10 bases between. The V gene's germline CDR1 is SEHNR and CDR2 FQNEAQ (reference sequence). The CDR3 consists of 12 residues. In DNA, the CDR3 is TGTGCCAGCAGTTACGGCGGGGATACGCAGTATTTT. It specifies CASSYGGDTQYF.

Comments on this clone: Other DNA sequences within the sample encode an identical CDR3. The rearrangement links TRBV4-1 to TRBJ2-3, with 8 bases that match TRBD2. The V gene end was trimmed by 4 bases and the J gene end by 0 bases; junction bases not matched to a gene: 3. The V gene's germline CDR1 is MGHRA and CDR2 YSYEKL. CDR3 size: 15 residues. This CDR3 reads CASSLSGGSTDTQYF. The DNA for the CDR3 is TGCGCCAGCAGCCTCAGCGGGGGAAGCACAGATACGCAGTATTTT.

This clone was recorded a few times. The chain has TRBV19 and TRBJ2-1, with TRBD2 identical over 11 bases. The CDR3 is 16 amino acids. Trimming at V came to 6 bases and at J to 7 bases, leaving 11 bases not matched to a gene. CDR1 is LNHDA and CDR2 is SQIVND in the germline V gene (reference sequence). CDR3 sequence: CASRPYIAGGDNEQFF. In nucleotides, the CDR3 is TGTGCCAGTAGGCCCTACATAGCGGGAGGGGATAATGAGCAGTTCTTC.

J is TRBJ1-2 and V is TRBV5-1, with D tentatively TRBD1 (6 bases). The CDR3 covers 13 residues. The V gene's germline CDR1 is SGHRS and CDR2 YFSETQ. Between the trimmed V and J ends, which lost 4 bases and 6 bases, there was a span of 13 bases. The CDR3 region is CASSPRGNDGYTF. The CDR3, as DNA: TGCGCCAGCAGCCCCAGGGGAAACGATGGCTACACCTTC.